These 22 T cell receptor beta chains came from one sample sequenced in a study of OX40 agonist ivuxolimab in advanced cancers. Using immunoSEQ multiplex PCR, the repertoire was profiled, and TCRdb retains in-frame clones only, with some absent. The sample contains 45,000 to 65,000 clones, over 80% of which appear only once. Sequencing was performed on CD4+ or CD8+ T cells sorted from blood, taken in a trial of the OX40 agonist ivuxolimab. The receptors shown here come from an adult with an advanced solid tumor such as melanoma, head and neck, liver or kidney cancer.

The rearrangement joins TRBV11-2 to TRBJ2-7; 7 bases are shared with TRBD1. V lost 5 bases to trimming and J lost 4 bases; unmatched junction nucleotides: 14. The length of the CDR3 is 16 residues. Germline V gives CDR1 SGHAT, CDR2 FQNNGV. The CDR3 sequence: CASSPLQGGARYEQYF. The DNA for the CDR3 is TGTGCCAGCAGCCCACTCCAAGGGGGCGCGAGATACGAGCAGTACTTC.

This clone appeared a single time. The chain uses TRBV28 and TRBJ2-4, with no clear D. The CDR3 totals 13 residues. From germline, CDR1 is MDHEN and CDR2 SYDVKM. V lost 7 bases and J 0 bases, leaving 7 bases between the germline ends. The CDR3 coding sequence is TGTGCCAGCACAATGGTAGCCAAAAACATTCAGTACTTC. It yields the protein CASTMVAKNIQYF.

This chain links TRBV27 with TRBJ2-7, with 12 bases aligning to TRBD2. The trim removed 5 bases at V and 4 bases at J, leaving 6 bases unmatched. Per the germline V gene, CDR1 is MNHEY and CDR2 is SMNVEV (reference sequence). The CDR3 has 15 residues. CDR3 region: CASSPGLAGGYEQYF. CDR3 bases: TGTGCCAGCAGTCCCGGGCTAGCGGGAGGGTACGAGCAGTACTTC.

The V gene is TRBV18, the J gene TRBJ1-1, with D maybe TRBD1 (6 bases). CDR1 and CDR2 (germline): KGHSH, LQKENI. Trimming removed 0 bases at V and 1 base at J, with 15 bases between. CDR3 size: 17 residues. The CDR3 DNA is TGTGCCAGCTCACCACCGAGCGGGGGCCGACGGAACACTGAAGCTTTCTTT. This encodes CASSPPSGGRRNTEAFF.

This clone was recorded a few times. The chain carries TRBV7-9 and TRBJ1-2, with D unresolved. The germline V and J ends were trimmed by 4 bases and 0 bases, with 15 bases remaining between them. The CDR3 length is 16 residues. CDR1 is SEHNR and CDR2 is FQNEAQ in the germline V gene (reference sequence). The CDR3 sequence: CASSSSAEGANYGYTF. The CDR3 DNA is TGTGCCAGCAGCTCAAGCGCGGAGGGAGCTAACTATGGCTACACCTTC.

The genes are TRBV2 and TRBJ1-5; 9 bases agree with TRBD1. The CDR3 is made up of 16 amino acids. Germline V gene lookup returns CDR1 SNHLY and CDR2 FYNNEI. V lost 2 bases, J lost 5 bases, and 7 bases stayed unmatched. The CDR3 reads CASSELSGTGYQPQHF. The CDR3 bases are TGTGCCAGCAGTGAATTATCCGGGACAGGGTATCAGCCCCAGCATTTT.

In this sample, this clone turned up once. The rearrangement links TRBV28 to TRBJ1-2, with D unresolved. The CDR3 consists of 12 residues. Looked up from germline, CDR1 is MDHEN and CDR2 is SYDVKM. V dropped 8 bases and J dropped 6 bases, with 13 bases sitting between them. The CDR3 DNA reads TGTGCCAGCGAGGAGGGCAGAGATGGCTACACCTTC. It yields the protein CASEEGRDGYTF.

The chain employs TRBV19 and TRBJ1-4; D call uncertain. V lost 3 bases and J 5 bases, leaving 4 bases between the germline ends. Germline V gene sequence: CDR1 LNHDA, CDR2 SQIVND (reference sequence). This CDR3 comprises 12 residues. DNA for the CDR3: TGTGCCAGTAGTATGGGAAATGAAAAACTGTTTTTT. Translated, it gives CASSMGNEKLFF. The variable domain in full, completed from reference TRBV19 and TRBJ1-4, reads DGGITQSPKYLFRKEGQNVTLSCEQNLNHDAMYWYRQDPGQGLRLIYYSQIVNDFQKGDIAEGYSVSREKKESFPLTVTSAQKNPTAFYLCASSMGNEKLFFGSGTQLSVL.

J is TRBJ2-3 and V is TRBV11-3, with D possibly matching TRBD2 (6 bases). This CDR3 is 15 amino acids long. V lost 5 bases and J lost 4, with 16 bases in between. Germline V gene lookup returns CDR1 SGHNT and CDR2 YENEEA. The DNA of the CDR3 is TGTGCCAGCAGCAAAGGAGGGATTACACCAGATACGCAGTATTTT. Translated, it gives CASSKGGITPDTQYF.

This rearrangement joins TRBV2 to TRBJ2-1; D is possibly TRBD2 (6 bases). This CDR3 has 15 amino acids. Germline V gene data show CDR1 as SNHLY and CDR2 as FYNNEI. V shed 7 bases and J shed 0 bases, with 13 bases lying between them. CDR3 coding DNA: TGTGCCAGCACCTCGGGAGAAGGCTCCTACAATGAGCAGTTCTTC. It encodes CASTSGEGSYNEQFF.

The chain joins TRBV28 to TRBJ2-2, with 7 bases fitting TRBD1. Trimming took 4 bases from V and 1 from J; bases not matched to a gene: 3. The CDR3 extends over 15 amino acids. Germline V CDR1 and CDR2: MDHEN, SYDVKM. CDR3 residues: CASSSGTVNTGELFF. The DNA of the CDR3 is TGTGCCAGCAGTTCGGGGACAGTGAACACCGGGGAGCTGTTTTTT.

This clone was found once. Here the CDR3 DNA reads TGTGCCAGCAGTTTATTAACAGGGCGTGGGGAGCAGTACTTC. This sequence encodes CASSLLTGRGEQYF. The chain combines TRBV28 with TRBJ2-7; possible D gene TRBD1, 6 bases. CDR1 MDHEN and CDR2 SYDVKM come from the germline V gene. V was shortened by 1 base and J by 7 bases, with 14 bases between the two germline ends. The CDR3 is 14 residues long.

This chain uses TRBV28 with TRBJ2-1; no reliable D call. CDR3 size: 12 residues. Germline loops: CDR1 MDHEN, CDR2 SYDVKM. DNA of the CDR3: TGTGCTTGTGGAGTGGGTCTCAATGAGCAGTTCTTC. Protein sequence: CACGVGLNEQFF.

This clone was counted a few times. The CDR3 DNA is TGCGCCAGCAGCCAAGATTTTACGGATCAGCCCCAGCATTTT. This codes for CASSQDFTDQPQHF. The V gene is TRBV4-1, the J gene TRBJ1-5; D is uncertain. This CDR3 has 14 amino acids. Germline CDR1 MGHRA, CDR2 YSYEKL. V dropped 0 bases and J dropped 5 bases, with 8 bases sitting between them.

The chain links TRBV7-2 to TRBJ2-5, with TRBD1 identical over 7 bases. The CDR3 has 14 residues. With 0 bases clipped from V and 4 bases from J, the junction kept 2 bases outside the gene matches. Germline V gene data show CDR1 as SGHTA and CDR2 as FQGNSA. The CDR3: CASSLAGGRETQYF. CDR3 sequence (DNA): TGTGCCAGCAGCTTAGCAGGGGGCAGAGAGACCCAGTACTTC.

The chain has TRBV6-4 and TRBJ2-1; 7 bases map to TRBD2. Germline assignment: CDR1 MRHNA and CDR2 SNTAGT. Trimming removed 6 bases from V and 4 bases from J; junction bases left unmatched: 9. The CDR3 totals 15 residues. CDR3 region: CASSPGAGVYNEQFF. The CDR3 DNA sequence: TGTGCCAGCAGCCCCGGGGCGGGAGTTTACAATGAGCAGTTCTTC.

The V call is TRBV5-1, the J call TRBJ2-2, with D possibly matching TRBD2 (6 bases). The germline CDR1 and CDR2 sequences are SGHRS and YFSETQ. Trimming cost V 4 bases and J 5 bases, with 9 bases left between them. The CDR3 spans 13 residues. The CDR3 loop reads CASSPEGTGELFF. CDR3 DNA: TGCGCCAGCAGCCCGGAGGGTACCGGGGAGCTGTTTTTT.

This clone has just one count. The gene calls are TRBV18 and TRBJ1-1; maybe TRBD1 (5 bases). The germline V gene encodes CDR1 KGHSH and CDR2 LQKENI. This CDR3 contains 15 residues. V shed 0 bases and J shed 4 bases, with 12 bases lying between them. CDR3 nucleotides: TGTGCCAGCTCACCACCGAAGGGGAAGGTCACTGAAGCTTTCTTT. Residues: CASSPPKGKVTEAFF.

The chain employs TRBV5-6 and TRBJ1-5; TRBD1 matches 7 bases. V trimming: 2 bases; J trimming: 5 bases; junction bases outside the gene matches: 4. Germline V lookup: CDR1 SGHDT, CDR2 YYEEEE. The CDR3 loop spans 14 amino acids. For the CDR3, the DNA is TGTGCCAGCAGCTTTAGACAGGGCCATCAGCCCCAGCATTTT. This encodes CASSFRQGHQPQHF. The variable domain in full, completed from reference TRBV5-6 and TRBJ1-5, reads DAGVTQSPTHLIKTRGQQVTLRCSPKSGHDTVSWYQQALGQGPQFIFQYYEEEERQRGNFPDRFSGHQFPNYSSELNVNALLLGDSALYLCASSFRQGHQPQHFGDGTRLSIL.

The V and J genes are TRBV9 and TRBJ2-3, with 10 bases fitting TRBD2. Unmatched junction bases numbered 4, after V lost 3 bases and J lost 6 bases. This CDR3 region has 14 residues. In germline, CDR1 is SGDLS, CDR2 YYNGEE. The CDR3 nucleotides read TGTGCCAGCAGCGAGGGGACTAGCGCCGATACGCAGTATTTT. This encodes CASSEGTSADTQYF.

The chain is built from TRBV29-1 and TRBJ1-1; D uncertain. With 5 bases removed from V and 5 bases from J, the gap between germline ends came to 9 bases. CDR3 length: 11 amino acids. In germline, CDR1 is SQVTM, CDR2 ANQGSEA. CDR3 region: CSVRPGTEAFF. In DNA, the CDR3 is TGCAGCGTTCGTCCGGGGACTGAAGCTTTCTTT.

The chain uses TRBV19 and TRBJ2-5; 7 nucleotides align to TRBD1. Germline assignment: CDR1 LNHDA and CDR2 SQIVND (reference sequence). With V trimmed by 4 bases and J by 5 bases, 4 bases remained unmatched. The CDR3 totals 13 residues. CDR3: CASSKDRPETQYF. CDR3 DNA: TGTGCCAGTAGTAAGGACAGGCCGGAGACCCAGTACTTC.